The sample holds a few counts of the clone carrying this T cell receptor (beta chain). The antigen is not known. Germline CDR1 is LGHDT and CDR2 is YNNKEL (reference sequence). CDR3 length equals 15 residues. The J segment lost 4 bases and the V segment lost 1 base, leaving 7 bases of the junction unmatched. The data were taken from a study of identical twins. Study findings and constraints: Insertions were reduced in abundant cord blood beta clonotypes but not in memory repertoires. Twins shared beta out-of-frame sequences in excess, but this excess was weaker. Out-of-frame alpha sequences common to twins exhibited an excess of low generation probability.

Template switching added a universal primer site; cDNA carried unique molecular identifiers. TCRdb independently ran MiXCR on the 5' RACE reads; one entry per CDR3 protein. In the table there are hundreds of thousands of distinct CDR3 sequences, less than 10% of which are singletons. Sequencing was performed on memory (CD45RO+) T cells sorted from blood. The chain carries TRBV3-1 and TRBJ2-7; TRBD2 aligns across 7 bases. This TCR derives from a woman aged 18-29 years in good health. CDR3 amino acids: CASSQVGLAAYEQYF. The CDR3 DNA sequence: TGTGCCAGCAGCCAAGTTGGGCTAGCGGCTTACGAGCAGTACTTC.